What follows is one TCR beta chain and its context. Its antigen is undetermined. Assay used: immunoSEQ multiplex PCR; TCRdb lists only in-frame clones, some missing. The sample has roughly 450,000 clones, around 90% seen once. The record originates from a study of Ad26.COV2.S vaccination and SARS-CoV-2 variants. Notes on the study in general: Greater spike-specific TCR breadth was seen in vaccine recipients than in placebo recipients.

Sample treatment: some 20 received Ad26.COV2.S at low or high dose, single or two shots; about five received placebo; per-sample allocation not given. All samples were drawn on day 63, counting from the first vaccine or placebo injection. The sequences come from peripheral blood, collected in a trial of Ad26.COV2.S vaccine versus placebo. This receptor was taken from a person aged 18 to 59 who received the Ad26.COV2.S COVID-19 vaccine or a placebo.

This chain's CDR3 is CASSLATGPSYEQYF. CDR3 nucleotides: TGTGCCAGCAGTTTAGCCACGGGGCCAAGCTACGAGCAGTACTTC. This rearrangement joins TRBV27 to TRBJ2-7; D could derive from TRBD1 or TRBD2 (5 bases each). Germline V gene data show CDR1 as MNHEY and CDR2 as SMNVEV (reference sequence). Trimming removed 2 bases from V and 3 bases from J, with 14 bases in between. This CDR3 has 15 residues.